The 27 T cell receptor beta chains in this list originate from one sample, sequenced in a study of blood T cell repertoires in COVID-19. TCRdb's table, derived via immunoSEQ multiplex PCR, lists solely in-frame clones and lacks some. The sample has tens of thousands of clones; about four fifths are singletons. The sequenced material came from peripheral blood. These receptors were collected from a woman aged 55-70 years with acute or convalescent COVID-19.

CDR3 nucleotides: TGTGCCATCGGTATAGCGGGCGGGTTCTTCAGCTCCTACAATGAGCAGTTCTTC. It yields the protein CAIGIAGGFFSSYNEQFF. The gene calls are TRBV10-3 and TRBJ2-1, with 7 nucleotides matching TRBD2. Germline V gene sequence: CDR1 ENHRY, CDR2 SYGVKD. The CDR3 has 18 residues. V lost 8 bases to trimming and J lost 0 bases; unmatched junction nucleotides: 16.

J is TRBJ1-1 and V is TRBV5-1; D is unclear. This CDR3 spans 14 amino acids. Trimming stripped 2 bases from V and 0 bases from J, with 8 bases between. Per germline, CDR1 SGHRS and CDR2 YFSETQ. CDR3 in DNA: TGCGCCAGCAGCTTCACACCAATGAACACTGAAGCTTTCTTT. This translates into CASSFTPMNTEAFF.

The V call is TRBV7-6, the J call TRBJ2-4; 12 positions agree with TRBD2. J was trimmed by 3 bases and V by 5 bases; bases with no gene match: 5. The CDR3 totals 16 residues. Germline lookup yields CDR1 SGHVS and CDR2 FNYEAQ. The CDR3 region is CASSPSGGASKNIQYF. In DNA form, the CDR3 reads TGTGCCAGCAGCCCTAGCGGGGGGGCCAGCAAAAACATTCAGTACTTC.

The rearrangement uses TRBV30 and TRBJ1-2, with D uncertain. Between the trimmed V and J ends, which lost 2 bases and 2 bases, there was a span of 15 bases. CDR3 size: 15 residues. CDR1 GTSNPN and CDR2 SVGIG come from the germline V gene (reference sequence). CDR3 DNA: TGTGCCTGGAGTCCCTCTTATACAGAGAACTATGGCTACACCTTC. Residues: CAWSPSYTENYGYTF.

This clone was recorded only once. The CDR3 coding sequence is TGTGCCAGCAGCCCGAACCACGACAGAGGAGCTAACTATGGCTACACCTTC. It is translated as CASSPNHDRGANYGYTF. The chain recombines TRBV7-8 with TRBJ1-2; TRBD1 is a possible D gene (5 bases). Germline V gene lookup returns CDR1 SGHVS and CDR2 FQNEAQ. CDR3 length: 17 residues. V shed 5 bases and J shed 0 bases, with 19 bases lying between them.

The chain uses TRBV19 and TRBJ1-6; D call uncertain. Trimming removed 3 bases from V and 7 bases from J, with 7 bases in between. The CDR3 is 13 residues long. Germline loops: CDR1 LNHDA, CDR2 SQIVND (reference sequence). CDR3 nucleotide sequence: TGTGCCAGTAGTATTGGAGGGAATTCACCCCTCCACTTT. It translates to CASSIGGNSPLHF.

This clone was counted only a few times. The J gene is TRBJ1-1, the V gene TRBV5-4; D remains ambiguous. This CDR3 contains 13 residues. In germline, CDR1 is SGHNT, CDR2 YYREEE (reference sequence). Deletions cut 1 base from V and 5 bases from J, with 9 bases between. CDR3 sequence (DNA): TGTGCCAGCAGCTTGTACGGGAGAACTGAAGCTTTCTTT. It codes for CASSLYGRTEAFF.

The rearrangement joins TRBV19 to TRBJ1-1; tentative D call: TRBD1 (6 bases). There are 14 residues in the CDR3. Trimming left V 7 bases short and J 1 base short, with 13 bases between. In germline, CDR1 is LNHDA, CDR2 SQIVND (reference sequence). This CDR3 is CASTLTGTNTEAFF. Here the CDR3 DNA reads TGTGCCAGTACGTTAACAGGGACGAACACTGAAGCTTTCTTT.

CDR3 loop: CASSPPPARVSGNTIYF. The CDR3 DNA reads TGTGCCAGCTCACCACCGCCCGCCAGGGTCTCTGGAAACACCATATATTTT. V is TRBV18 and J is TRBJ1-3; D perhaps matches TRBD1 (5 bases). The CDR3 contains 17 residues. Germline V lookup: CDR1 KGHSH, CDR2 LQKENI. Deletions cut 0 bases from V and 0 bases from J, with 12 bases between.

This clone occurred once. The chain carries TRBV9 and TRBJ1-1; no definite D call. The V end lost 4 bases, the J end lost 4 bases, and 11 bases lay between the germline ends. The CDR3 runs 13 residues. Per the germline V gene, CDR1 is SGDLS and CDR2 is YYNGEE. The CDR3 bases are TGTGCCAGCAGCTTAACACCGTCCACTGAAGCTTTCTTT. Its translation is CASSLTPSTEAFF.

The rearrangement joins TRBV19 to TRBJ2-7; 7 bases align to TRBD2. In germline, CDR1 is LNHDA, CDR2 SQIVND (reference sequence). V lost 1 base, J lost 3 bases, and 9 bases stayed unmatched. The CDR3 loop spans 16 amino acids. CDR3 region: CASSIVSSGGFYEQYF. The CDR3 DNA reads TGTGCCAGTAGTATAGTGTCTAGCGGAGGATTCTACGAGCAGTACTTC.

J is TRBJ1-3 and V is TRBV6-5; the D gene is possibly TRBD1 (5 bases). The V end lost 7 bases, the J end lost 4 bases, and 8 bases lay between the germline ends. The length of the CDR3 is 12 residues. Germline V gene lookup returns CDR1 MNHEY and CDR2 SVGAGI. The CDR3 reads CASTRQGNTIYF. Here the CDR3 DNA reads TGTGCCAGCACCAGACAGGGAAACACCATATATTTT.

V usage is TRBV19 and J usage is TRBJ2-7, with 12 bases lining up with TRBD2. In germline, CDR1 is LNHDA, CDR2 SQIVND (reference sequence). V was pared by 8 bases and J by 1 base, with 9 bases of the junction left unmatched. The CDR3 has 16 amino acids. CDR3 in DNA: TGTGCCAGTGCGAGATGGACTAGCGGGGATTCCTACGAGCAGTACTTC. Amino acids: CASARWTSGDSYEQYF.

In this sample, this clone turned up once. The chain employs TRBV29-1 and TRBJ2-2, with 7 bases identical to TRBD1. V trimming: 3 bases; J trimming: 5 bases; junction bases outside the gene matches: 6. The CDR3 covers 14 residues. Per germline, CDR1 SQVTM and CDR2 ANQGSEA. As DNA, the CDR3 is TGCAGCGTTGATTGGGGGACAGAGACCGGGGAGCTGTTTTTT. The encoded protein is CSVDWGTETGELFF.

The chain employs TRBV9 and TRBJ2-7, with 7 bases that match TRBD2. The CDR3 is made up of 15 amino acids. The J segment lost 3 bases and the V segment lost 0 bases, leaving 6 bases of the junction unmatched. Germline values: CDR1 SGDLS, CDR2 YYNGEE. CDR3 in DNA: TGTGCCAGCAGCGTAGAAGCGGGGTTAGGCTACGAGCAGTACTTC. Amino acids: CASSVEAGLGYEQYF. The complete variable domain, with remaining parts taken from reference TRBV9 and TRBJ2-7, reads DSGVTQTPKHLITATGQRVTLRCSPRSGDLSVYWYQQSLDQGLQFLIQYYNGEERAKGNILERFSAQQFPDLHSELNLSSLELGDSALYFCASSVEAGLGYEQYFGPGTRLTVT.

This chain connects TRBV2 to TRBJ1-1; 9 bases align to TRBD1. CDR1 is SNHLY, CDR2 FYNNEI, per germline. The V and J ends lost 7 bases and 3 bases, in that order; junction bases with no gene match: 3. The CDR3 runs 13 residues. CDR3 loop: CASIRDRDTEAFF. CDR3 sequence (DNA): TGTGCCAGCATTAGGGACAGGGACACTGAAGCTTTCTTT.

V usage is TRBV4-1 and J usage is TRBJ1-1; 9 bases match TRBD1. Germline-derived CDR1 and CDR2 are MGHRA and YSYEKL. Losses at the gene ends were 0 bases for V and 1 base for J; bases not matched to a gene: 9. The CDR3 loop spans 18 amino acids. CDR3 protein: CASSQERATGGKNTEAFF. The CDR3 bases are TGCGCCAGCAGCCAAGAAAGGGCGACAGGGGGGAAGAACACTGAAGCTTTCTTT.

The chain couples TRBV18 to TRBJ1-1, with 9 bases fitting TRBD1. V was pared by 4 bases and J by 1 base, with 4 bases of the junction left unmatched. The CDR3 is 15 amino acids. Germline values: CDR1 KGHSH, CDR2 LQKENI. The CDR3 loop is CASSLTTGGNTEAFF. CDR3 nucleotide sequence: TGTGCCAGCTCACTAACGACAGGGGGGAACACTGAAGCTTTCTTT.

The V and J genes are TRBV3-1 (or the pseudogene TRBV3-2) and TRBJ2-2, with a possible D match to TRBD2 (5 bases). The germline V gene encodes CDR1 LGHDT and CDR2 YNNKEL (reference sequence). The V end was cut by 1 base, the J end by 6 bases, with 15 bases between. The CDR3 has 16 amino acids. Written as DNA, the CDR3 is TGTGCCAGCAGCCAAGTTGCGGGCGTGGACCCCGGGGAGCTGTTTTTT. This sequence encodes CASSQVAGVDPGELFF.

V is TRBV3-1 (or the pseudogene TRBV3-2) and J is TRBJ2-1; a weak D match, TRBD2 (6 bases). Trimming stripped 1 base from V and 6 bases from J, with 16 bases between. Germline V gene data show CDR1 as LGHDT and CDR2 as YNNKEL (reference sequence). The CDR3 has 16 amino acids. CDR3 in DNA: TGTGCCAGCAGCCAAGGGGCGGGGAACTTACTCAATGAGCAGTTCTTC. Its translation: CASSQGAGNLLNEQFF.

The chain links TRBV19 to TRBJ1-2; no definite D call. From germline, CDR1 is LNHDA and CDR2 SQIVND (reference sequence). V was trimmed by 1 base and J by 4 bases, leaving 10 bases between them. The CDR3 length is 14 residues. The CDR3 DNA reads TGTGCCAGTAGTATAGGGGGAGAGTTCTATGGCTACACCTTC. Protein product: CASSIGGEFYGYTF.

This clone has only one observation. The rearrangement joins TRBV30 to TRBJ1-2, with 7 bases matching TRBD1. The trim removed 4 bases at V and 8 bases at J, leaving 7 bases unmatched. Looked up from germline, CDR1 is GTSNPN and CDR2 is SVGIG (reference sequence). This CDR3 contains 12 residues. The CDR3 region is CAWTTQGEGYTF. The CDR3 DNA follows: TGTGCCTGGACCACCCAGGGGGAGGGCTACACCTTC.

The rearrangement joins TRBV30 to TRBJ1-3, with 7 bases matching TRBD1. Germline CDR1 is GTSNPN and CDR2 is SVGIG (reference sequence). The junction had 6 bases not matched to a gene; V was cut back by 3 bases and J by 7 bases. The CDR3 extends over 13 amino acids. CDR3 sequence reads: CAWSAPTGNTIYF. CDR3 in DNA: TGTGCCTGGAGCGCGCCGACAGGGAACACCATATATTTT.

This rearrangement joins TRBV5-1 to TRBJ1-2; 7 nucleotides align to TRBD1. V trimming: 4 bases; J trimming: 0 bases; junction bases outside the gene matches: 9. CDR3 length: 16 residues. Germline V gives CDR1 SGHRS, CDR2 YFSETQ. CDR3: CASSNPTGTTNYGYTF. The CDR3 nucleotides are TGCGCCAGCAGCAATCCGACAGGGACAACTAACTATGGCTACACCTTC.

This chain joins TRBV5-1 and TRBJ1-1; D uncertain. In germline, CDR1 is SGHRS, CDR2 YFSETQ. CDR3 size: 13 residues. Trimming pared 0 bases from V and 6 bases from J, leaving 9 bases between. This chain's CDR3 is CASSLAGRSEAFF. CDR3 nucleotides: TGCGCCAGCAGCTTGGCAGGAAGATCTGAAGCTTTCTTT.

The chain couples TRBV24-1 to TRBJ1-2; D is unresolved. V shed 1 base and J shed 8 bases, with 7 bases lying between them. The CDR3 length is 12 residues. Germline V gene lookup returns CDR1 KGHDR and CDR2 SFDVKD. The CDR3 is CATSDFQRGYTF. In nucleotides, the CDR3 is TGTGCCACCAGTGATTTTCAACGGGGCTACACCTTC.

This rearrangement joins TRBV5-1 to TRBJ1-2; 8 nucleotides line up with TRBD1. With V trimmed by 4 bases and J by 5 bases, 7 bases remained unmatched. This CDR3 contains 14 residues. Germline CDR1 reads SGHRS; CDR2 reads YFSETQ. The CDR3 nucleotides read TGCGCCAGCAGCATGGAGACAGGGGAATATGGCTACACCTTC. It translates to CASSMETGEYGYTF.